This T cell receptor (beta chain) was recovered during a study of blood T cell repertoires in COVID-19. This clone was observed a handful of times. The V gene's germline CDR1 is KGHSH and CDR2 LQKENI. The CDR3 consists of 16 residues. Unmatched junction bases numbered 5, after V lost 3 bases and J lost 5 bases. Per the original methods: Amplifying reference gene primers gave estimates of nucleated cell counts. Clones were read by immunoSEQ multiplex PCR, and TCRdb kept only the in-frame ones, dropping some. V, J and clone size are those of that table, while D and trimming were read from the DNA. The table has 200,000 to 250,000 clones, roughly 80% seen once; the top ten hold 8% to 13%.

The receptor was derived from a woman of 80 years or more with acute or convalescent COVID-19. The specimen sequenced was peripheral blood. V is TRBV18 and J is TRBJ2-2; 11 bases align to TRBD1. CDR3 sequence: CASSPSGQGDTGELFF. CDR3 DNA sequence: TGTGCCAGCTCACCGTCGGGACAGGGGGATACCGGGGAGCTGTTTTTT.